The clone carrying this TCR beta chain was recorded many times. Antigen specificity is unknown. Molecular barcoded adaptors covering alpha/delta and beta/gamma chains were used on roughly 400 ng RNA. TCRdb redid the calling of the reads with MiXCR, one entry per CDR3 protein. This sample has approximately 150,000 distinct CDR3 sequences, with over 10% found just once. The CDR3 sequence is 14 residues long. The germline V and J ends were trimmed by 3 bases and 1 base, with 6 bases remaining between them. Germline values: CDR1 LNHNV, CDR2 YYDKDF (reference sequence). This specimen belongs to a study of read filtering for tumor transcriptome and immune sequencing. Study-wide context: Fewer than 10 patients were R-ISS I, 16 were R-ISS II, over 5 were R-ISS III. RNA-seq yielded only roughly 75 to 1,300 TCR reads, IR-seq about 3.5 to 11 million.

Findings and limits, study-wide: Without single-read clonotypes, shared clonotype proportions correlated more between IR-seq and RNA-seq.

The sequenced sample consisted of a population of CD138-negative cells sorted from bone marrow. The chain joins TRBV15 to TRBJ2-2, with D maybe TRBD1 (5 bases). The receptor was derived from a donor aged 40 or over with multiple myeloma. DNA of the CDR3: TGTGCCACCAGCAGTCAGGGGAACACCGGGGAGCTGTTTTTT. Translated, it gives CATSSQGNTGELFF. The complete variable domain, with remaining parts taken from reference TRBV15 and TRBJ2-2, reads DAMVIQNPRYQVTQFGKPVTLSCSQTLNHNVMYWYQQKSSQAPKLLFHYYDKDFNNEADTPDNFQSRRPNTSFCFLDIRSPGLGDTAMYLCATSSQGNTGELFFGEGSRLTVL.